This passage covers 3 T cell receptor beta chains from one sample sequenced in a study of vaccination and CD4 T cells after COVID-19. TCRdb re-called the PCR reads with MiXCR, one entry per CDR3 protein. The sample yields about 21,000 distinct CDR3 sequences, 50% to 60% seen once. The input for sequencing was CD4+ T cells from blood, taken before SARS-CoV-2 vaccination. All receptors derive from a human donor who had recovered from COVID-19.

In nucleotides, the CDR3 is TGTGCCAGCAGCCAAACAAGGGTAGGGACAACACTAAACAAGAAAGAGACCCAGTACTTC. It specifies CASSQTRVGTTLNKKETQYF. J is TRBJ2-5 and V is TRBV14, with a weak D call TRBD1 (6 bases). The CDR3 loop spans 20 amino acids. Trimming pared 2 bases from V and 3 bases from J, leaving 28 bases between. Per germline, CDR1 SGHDN and CDR2 FVKESK.

The J gene is TRBJ2-5, the V gene TRBV7-3, with D perhaps matching TRBD1 (6 bases). V was trimmed by 5 bases and J by 0 bases, leaving 13 bases between them. Germline CDR1 is SGHTA and CDR2 is FQGTGA. The length of the CDR3 is 15 residues. CDR3 sequence reads: CASSLTGPNQETQYF. In DNA, the CDR3 is TGTGCCAGCAGCCTCACAGGGCCCAACCAAGAGACCCAGTACTTC.

V gene TRBV15 combines with J gene TRBJ2-7; D uncertain. Looked up from germline, CDR1 is LNHNV and CDR2 is YYDKDF (reference sequence). The V gene lost 3 bases and the J gene lost 7 bases, with 10 bases spanning the gap. The CDR3 covers 12 residues. DNA for the CDR3: TGTGCCACCAGCAGGGTTCTTGGGGAGCAGTACTTC. It encodes CATSRVLGEQYF.